The 30 T cell receptor beta chains below come from one sample, sequenced in a study of CD8 T cells in Susac syndrome (dated by TCRdb to between 2017 and 2020). The library was obtained by the immunoSEQ multiplex PCR assay. RNA was extracted with the RNeasy kit and roughly 0.5 to 1 ug was reverse transcribed using random hexamers. TCRdb ran its own pipeline on the public reads, namely fastp trimming at Q25 and MiXCR clone calling, and kept in-frame beta chains. Identical CDR3 protein sequences are pooled into one entry, listed with their most common genes and DNA. Recorded for this sample are some 210,000 distinct CDR3 sequences; about 95% of them occurred a single time. Under 0.2% of the sample is held by the ten biggest clonotypes. Sequenced material: CD4+ T cells from PBMCs. All receptors derive from a human donor with Susac syndrome.

The chain employs TRBV9 and TRBJ1-1; 7 nucleotides agree with TRBD1. The CDR3 runs to 16 residues. CDR1 and CDR2 (germline): SGDLS, YYNGEE. Germline trimming cut 3 bases from V and 0 bases from J; bases unmatched to any gene: 8. CDR3 coding DNA: TGTGCCAGCAGCGCTCACAGGGGCGCGATGAACACTGAAGCTTTCTTT. Protein: CASSAHRGAMNTEAFF.

This clonotype was seen once. The chain has TRBV30 and TRBJ1-2; D unresolved. The V end lost 8 bases, the J end lost 3 bases, and 13 bases lay between the germline ends. This CDR3 region has 12 residues. Per the germline V gene, CDR1 is GTSNPN and CDR2 is SVGIG (reference sequence). CDR3 loop: CATAGEYYGYTF. The CDR3, as DNA: TGTGCCACTGCCGGGGAATACTATGGCTACACCTTC.

The chain couples TRBV20-1 to TRBJ2-2; TRBD2 agrees at 7 bases. V lost 3 bases and J lost 4; bases outside the gene matches: 5. CDR3 size: 14 residues. The germline V gene has CDR1 DFQATT and CDR2 SNEGSKA (reference sequence). The chain's CDR3 is CSARTGGRTGELFF. The CDR3 region has the DNA TGCAGTGCTAGGACGGGGGGACGCACCGGGGAGCTGTTTTTT.

This clonotype was detected once. The V call is TRBV10-3, the J call TRBJ1-1; no firm D call. Deletions cut 10 bases from V and 0 bases from J, with 15 bases between. This CDR3 spans 14 amino acids. CDR1 and CDR2 from the germline V gene are ENHRY and SYGVKD. The CDR3 protein is CATRWDSMNTEAFF. The CDR3 coding sequence is TGTGCCACGAGGTGGGATTCCATGAACACTGAAGCTTTCTTT.

V and J are TRBV20-1 and TRBJ1-2; D not resolved. There are 16 residues in the CDR3. CDR1 is DFQATT and CDR2 is SNEGSKA in the germline V gene (reference sequence). Trimming took off 1 base at V and 2 bases at J, with 17 bases between the two ends. Here the CDR3 DNA reads TGCAGTGCTAGAGTTCCATCTACCCCTCAAAACTATGGCTACACCTTC. The encoded protein is CSARVPSTPQNYGYTF.

This clonotype was seen only a few times. CDR3 DNA sequence: TGTGCCTGGGGGACTCGGGGCTACACCTTC. It encodes CAWGTRGYTF. This chain joins TRBV30 and TRBJ1-2; TRBD1 might be the D (5 bases). With 5 bases removed from V and 8 bases from J, the gap between germline ends came to 9 bases. CDR1 GTSNPN and CDR2 SVGIG come from the germline V gene (reference sequence). The CDR3 sequence is 10 residues long.

This clonotype was counted once. This chain connects TRBV10-3 to TRBJ2-3; no reliable D call. Trimming removed 0 bases from V and 6 bases from J, with 19 bases in between. The CDR3 has 17 residues. CDR1 ENHRY and CDR2 SYGVKD come from the germline V gene. This CDR3 is CAISESKGLPVMDTQYF. CDR3 bases: TGTGCCATCAGTGAGTCAAAGGGCCTCCCTGTCATGGATACGCAGTATTTT.

The chain employs TRBV29-1 and TRBJ1-2; no firm D call. Per the germline V gene, CDR1 is SQVTM and CDR2 is ANQGSEA. CDR3 size: 11 residues. The CDR3 is CTYQEGYGYTF. CDR3 nucleotide sequence: TGCACCTACCAAGAGGGCTATGGCTACACCTTC.

This chain uses TRBV20-1 with TRBJ2-5; tentatively, D is TRBD1 (7 bases). V was pared by 5 bases and J by 3 bases, with 13 bases between. This CDR3 is 13 amino acids long. CDR1 is DFQATT, CDR2 SNEGSKA, per germline (reference sequence). As DNA, the CDR3 is TGCAGTGCTGGAGGGACAGAGAAAGAGACCCAGTACTTC. Translating gives CSAGGTEKETQYF.

CDR3 protein: CASSYNRGRPGYTF. The CDR3 nucleotides are TGTGCCAGCAGCTACAATAGGGGGCGCCCGGGCTACACCTTC. The chain employs TRBV6-6 and TRBJ1-2, with TRBD1 matching over 7 bases. From germline, CDR1 is MNHNY and CDR2 SVGAGI (reference sequence). The CDR3 has 14 residues. V dropped 6 bases and J dropped 8; count of bases not matched to a gene: 12.

The chain joins TRBV7-9 to TRBJ1-1; 8 bases match TRBD1. V lost 5 bases to trimming and J lost 6 bases; unmatched junction nucleotides: 8. In germline, CDR1 is SEHNR, CDR2 FQNEAQ (reference sequence). CDR3 length: 14 residues. The CDR3 DNA follows: TGTGCCAGCAGCCGCGGACAGGGCGTCGCTGAAGCTTTCTTT. Its protein is CASSRGQGVAEAFF. Based on the CDR3 plus reference TRBV7-9 and TRBJ1-1, the full variable domain is DTGVSQNPRHKITKRGQNVTFRCDPISEHNRLYWYRQTLGQGPEFLTYFQNEAQLEKSRLLSDRFSAERPKGSFSTLEIQRTEQGDSAMYLCASSRGQGVAEAFFGQGTRLTVV.

The rearrangement links TRBV28 to TRBJ2-7; 9 nucleotides line up with TRBD1. Unmatched junction bases numbered 7, after V lost 5 bases and J lost 2 bases. CDR3 length equals 15 residues. Germline CDR1 is MDHEN and CDR2 is SYDVKM. CDR3 protein: CASSARTGDTYEQYF. CDR3 DNA sequence: TGTGCCAGCAGTGCCAGGACAGGGGATACCTACGAGCAGTACTTC.

The V and J genes are TRBV29-1 and TRBJ1-3, with TRBD1 matching 7 bases. In germline, CDR1 is SQVTM, CDR2 ANQGSEA. This CDR3 has 14 amino acids. V shed 3 bases and J 1 base; nucleotides not matched to a gene: 3. The CDR3 DNA reads as TGCAGCGTTGACGAGACAGGGTCTGGAAACACCATATATTTT. It is translated as CSVDETGSGNTIYF.

The J gene is TRBJ2-3, the V gene TRBV7-3; TRBD2 aligns across 8 bases. CDR3 size: 13 residues. Germline values: CDR1 SGHTA, CDR2 FQGTGA. V gave up 5 bases and J gave up 6 bases; unmatched junction bases: 4. The CDR3 region is CASSTAGGDTQYF. The CDR3 region has the DNA TGTGCCAGCAGCACTGCGGGGGGCGATACGCAGTATTTT.

The chain recombines TRBV11-2 with TRBJ2-7; 7 nucleotides agree with TRBD2. The V and J ends lost 5 bases and 2 bases, in that order; junction bases with no gene match: 9. CDR1 is SGHAT and CDR2 is FQNNGV in the germline V gene. The CDR3 totals 15 residues. The CDR3 loop reads CASSRGGGGAYEQYF. CDR3 nucleotides: TGTGCCAGCAGCCGTGGGGGGGGAGGGGCCTACGAGCAGTACTTC.

The rearrangement uses TRBV9 and TRBJ1-1, with D maybe TRBD1 (5 bases). CDR3 length: 16 residues. CDR1 SGDLS and CDR2 YYNGEE come from the germline V gene. V lost 3 bases to trimming and J lost 0 bases, with 15 bases between them. CDR3 in amino acids: CASSAPPAGLNTEAFF. CDR3 nucleotides: TGTGCCAGCAGCGCCCCGCCAGCAGGGCTGAACACTGAAGCTTTCTTT.

The chain couples TRBV3-1 to TRBJ1-2; no firm D call. CDR3 length equals 13 residues. CDR1 is LGHDT and CDR2 is YNNKEL in the germline V gene (reference sequence). The V and J ends lost 0 bases and 4 bases respectively, with 6 bases between them. Here the CDR3 DNA reads TGTGCCAGCAGCCAAGAGGATTTCTATGGCTACACCTTC. Amino acid sequence: CASSQEDFYGYTF.

The rearrangement links TRBV6-2 or TRBV6-3 to TRBJ1-6, with TRBD1 as a possible D gene (5 bases). The CDR3 runs to 15 residues. V lost 0 bases, J lost 9 bases, and 12 bases lay in between. The germline V gene has CDR1 MNHEY and CDR2 SVGEGT. CDR3 sequence reads: CASSYSGVLSSPLHF. The CDR3 nucleotides are TGTGCCAGCAGTTACTCGGGGGTTTTGAGTTCACCCCTCCACTTT.

The chain employs TRBV27 and TRBJ2-3, with D possibly being TRBD2 (6 bases). V shed 5 bases and J shed 2 bases, with 17 bases lying between them. Germline-derived CDR1 and CDR2 are MNHEY and SMNVEV (reference sequence). The CDR3 is made up of 16 amino acids. The CDR3, as DNA: TGTGCCAGCAGTCCCGTAGGACGGGAGTACACAGATACGCAGTATTTT. Its translation is CASSPVGREYTDTQYF.

V usage is TRBV20-1 and J usage is TRBJ1-6; D possibly corresponds to TRBD1 (5 bases). Per the germline V gene, CDR1 is DFQATT and CDR2 is SNEGSKA (reference sequence). The CDR3 extends over 17 amino acids. The V end lost 0 bases, the J end lost 2 bases, and 14 bases lay between the germline ends. The CDR3 bases are TGCAGTGCTAGAGATACATCAGGGCTGCCCTATAATTCACCCCTCCACTTT. This gives the protein CSARDTSGLPYNSPLHF.

The rearrangement joins TRBV19 to TRBJ2-3; 7 bases agree with TRBD2. The CDR3 runs to 16 residues. J was trimmed by 2 bases and V by 0 bases; bases with no gene match: 5. Germline CDR1 LNHDA, CDR2 SQIVND (reference sequence). CDR3 sequence: CASSIDRAGDTDTQYF. The CDR3 DNA reads as TGTGCCAGTAGTATAGATCGGGCGGGGGACACAGATACGCAGTATTTT.

The rearrangement links TRBV6-2 or TRBV6-3 to TRBJ2-1, with 13 nucleotides matching TRBD2. The V and J ends lost 7 bases and 0 bases, in that order; junction bases with no gene match: 9. CDR1 is MNHEY and CDR2 is SVGEGT in the germline V gene. The CDR3 sequence is 18 residues long. The CDR3 here is CASTRTSGGPSSYNEQFF. The CDR3 DNA reads as TGTGCCAGCACCAGGACTAGCGGGGGCCCCAGCTCCTACAATGAGCAGTTCTTC.

This clonotype appeared a few times. The genes are TRBV30 and TRBJ2-6; 9 nucleotides match TRBD1. Germline trimming cut 5 bases from V and 1 base from J; bases unmatched to any gene: 0. CDR1 and CDR2 from the germline V gene are GTSNPN and SVGIG (reference sequence). The CDR3 covers 14 residues. The CDR3 DNA follows: TGTGCCTGGGACAGGGGGTCTGGGGCCAACGTCCTGACTTTC. Translation gives CAWDRGSGANVLTF.

The V and J genes are TRBV29-1 and TRBJ1-5; D is uncertain. The CDR3 length is 12 residues. Germline CDR1 reads SQVTM; CDR2 reads ANQGSEA. With 7 bases removed from V and 5 bases from J, the gap between germline ends came to 12 bases. The CDR3 DNA sequence: TGCAGCGGCGGGGAATCGGATCAGCCCCAGCATTTT. It yields the protein CSGGESDQPQHF.

The J gene is TRBJ1-4, the V gene TRBV5-1; D may be TRBD1 (5 bases). Germline loops: CDR1 SGHRS, CDR2 YFSETQ. V lost 4 bases and J lost 5, with 15 bases in between. This CDR3 contains 15 residues. The CDR3 DNA sequence: TGCGCCAGCAGCGGGAGCGGGACGTTGAATGAAAAACTGTTTTTT. It yields the protein CASSGSGTLNEKLFF.

The genes are TRBV24-1 and TRBJ2-1; 11 bases agree with TRBD2. Germline values: CDR1 KGHDR, CDR2 SFDVKD. The CDR3 has 16 residues. V was clipped by 3 bases and J by 8 bases; unmatched bases: 8. The chain's CDR3 is CATSDITSGGSDEQFF. The CDR3 coding sequence is TGTGCCACCAGTGATATCACTAGCGGGGGCAGCGATGAGCAGTTCTTC.

The chain uses TRBV9 and TRBJ2-6; TRBD1 matches 9 bases. Germline V CDR1 and CDR2: SGDLS, YYNGEE. This CDR3 spans 18 amino acids. V lost 3 bases to trimming and J lost 2 bases; unmatched junction nucleotides: 9. The CDR3 DNA reads TGTGCCAGCAGCGACACCGGGACAGGGAGGACTGGGGCCAACGTCCTGACTTTC. It encodes CASSDTGTGRTGANVLTF.

V and J are TRBV5-6 and TRBJ2-7; a possible D gene is TRBD1 (6 bases). The CDR3 covers 15 residues. The V gene's germline CDR1 is SGHDT and CDR2 YYEEEE. The V gene lost 4 bases and the J gene lost 3 bases, with 17 bases spanning the gap. This CDR3 is CASSRRDRSVYEQYF. Here the CDR3 DNA reads TGTGCCAGCAGCCGCCGAGACAGGAGTGTCTACGAGCAGTACTTC.

The V gene is TRBV4-3, the J gene TRBJ2-7; perhaps TRBD1 as D (5 bases). Germline-derived CDR1 and CDR2 are LGHNA and YSLEER. With 1 base removed from V and 0 bases from J, the gap between germline ends came to 10 bases. The CDR3 length is 15 residues. The CDR3 DNA is TGCGCCAGCAGCCAAGTGGCTGACAGCTCCTACGAGCAGTACTTC. Encoded protein: CASSQVADSSYEQYF.

J is TRBJ1-5 and V is TRBV12-3 or TRBV12-4; D is undetermined. The CDR3 has 14 amino acids. V lost 6 bases and J 4 bases, leaving 13 bases between the germline ends. CDR3 nucleotides: TGTGCCAGCAGACGGGAGTCGGGGAATCAGCCCCAGCATTTT. Protein: CASRRESGNQPQHF.